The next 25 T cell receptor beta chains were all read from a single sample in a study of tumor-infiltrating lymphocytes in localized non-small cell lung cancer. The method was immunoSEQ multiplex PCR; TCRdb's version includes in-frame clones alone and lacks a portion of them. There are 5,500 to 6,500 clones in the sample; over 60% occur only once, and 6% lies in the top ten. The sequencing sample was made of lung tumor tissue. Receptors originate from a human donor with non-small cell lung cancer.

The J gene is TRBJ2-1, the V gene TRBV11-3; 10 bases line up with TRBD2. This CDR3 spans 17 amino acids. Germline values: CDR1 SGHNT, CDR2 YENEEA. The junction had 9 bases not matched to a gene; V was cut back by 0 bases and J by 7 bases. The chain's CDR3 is CASSLDQRLAGENEQFF. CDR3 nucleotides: TGTGCCAGCAGCTTAGACCAGCGGCTAGCGGGAGAGAATGAGCAGTTCTTC.

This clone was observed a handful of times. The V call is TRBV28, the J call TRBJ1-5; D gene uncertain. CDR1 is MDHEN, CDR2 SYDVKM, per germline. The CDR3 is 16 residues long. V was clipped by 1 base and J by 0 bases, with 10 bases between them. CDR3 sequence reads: CASSLLRRISNQPQHF. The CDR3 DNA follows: TGTGCCAGCAGTTTATTACGCAGGATTAGCAATCAGCCCCAGCATTTT. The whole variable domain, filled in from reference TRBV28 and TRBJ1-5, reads DVKVTQSSRYLVKRTGEKVFLECVQDMDHENMFWYRQDPGLGLRLIYFSYDVKMKEKGDIPEGYSVSREKKERFSLILESASTNQTSMYLCASSLLRRISNQPQHFGDGTRLSIL.

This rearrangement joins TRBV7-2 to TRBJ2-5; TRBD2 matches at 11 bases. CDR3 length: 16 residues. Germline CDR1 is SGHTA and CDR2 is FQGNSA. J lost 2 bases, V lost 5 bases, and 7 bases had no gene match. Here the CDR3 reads CASSPRLAGLQETQYF. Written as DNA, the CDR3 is TGTGCCAGCAGCCCCCGACTAGCGGGATTGCAAGAGACCCAGTACTTC.

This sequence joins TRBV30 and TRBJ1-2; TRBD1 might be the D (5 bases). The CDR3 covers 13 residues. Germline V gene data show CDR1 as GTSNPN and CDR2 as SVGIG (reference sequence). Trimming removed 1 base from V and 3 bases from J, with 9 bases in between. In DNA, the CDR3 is TGTGCCTGGAGTGAGGGACGAGACTATGGCTACACCTTC. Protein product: CAWSEGRDYGYTF. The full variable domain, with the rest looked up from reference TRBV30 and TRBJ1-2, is SQTIHQWPATLVQPVGSPLSLECTVEGTSNPNLYWYRQAAGRGLQLLFYSVGIGQISSEVPQNLSASRPQDRQFILSSKKLLLSDSGFYLCAWSEGRDYGYTFGSGTRLTVV.

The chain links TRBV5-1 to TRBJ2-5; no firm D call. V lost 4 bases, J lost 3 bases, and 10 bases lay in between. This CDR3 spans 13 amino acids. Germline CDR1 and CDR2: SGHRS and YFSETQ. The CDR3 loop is CASSLSTKETQYF. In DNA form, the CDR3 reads TGCGCCAGCAGCCTAAGCACTAAAGAGACCCAGTACTTC.

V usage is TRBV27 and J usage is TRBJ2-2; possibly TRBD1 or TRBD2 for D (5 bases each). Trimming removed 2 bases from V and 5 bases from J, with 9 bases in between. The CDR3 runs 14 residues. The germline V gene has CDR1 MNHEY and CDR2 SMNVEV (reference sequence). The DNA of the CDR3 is TGTGCCAGCAGTTTAGGGGGTAGAACCGGGGAGCTGTTTTTT. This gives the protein CASSLGGRTGELFF.

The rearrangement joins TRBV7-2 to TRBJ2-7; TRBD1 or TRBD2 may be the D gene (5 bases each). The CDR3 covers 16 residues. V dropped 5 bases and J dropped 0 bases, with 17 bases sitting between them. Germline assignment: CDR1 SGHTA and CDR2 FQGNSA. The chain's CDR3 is CASSLRGPLSSYEQYF. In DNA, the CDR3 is TGTGCCAGCAGCCTCCGGGGCCCGCTCAGCTCCTACGAGCAGTACTTC.

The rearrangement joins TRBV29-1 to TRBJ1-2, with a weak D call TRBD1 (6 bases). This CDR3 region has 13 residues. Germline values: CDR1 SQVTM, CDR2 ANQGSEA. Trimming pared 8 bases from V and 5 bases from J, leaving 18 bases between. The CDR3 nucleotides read TGCAGCATACCGGGACACCAACCGTATGGCTACACCTTC. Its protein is CSIPGHQPYGYTF.

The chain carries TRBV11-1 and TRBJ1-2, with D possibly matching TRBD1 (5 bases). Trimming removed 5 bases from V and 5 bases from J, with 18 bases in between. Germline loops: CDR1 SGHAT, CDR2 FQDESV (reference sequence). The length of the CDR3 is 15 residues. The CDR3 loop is CASSPGRVHSYGYTF. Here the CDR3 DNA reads TGTGCCAGCAGCCCAGGCAGGGTGCATTCGTATGGCTACACCTTC.

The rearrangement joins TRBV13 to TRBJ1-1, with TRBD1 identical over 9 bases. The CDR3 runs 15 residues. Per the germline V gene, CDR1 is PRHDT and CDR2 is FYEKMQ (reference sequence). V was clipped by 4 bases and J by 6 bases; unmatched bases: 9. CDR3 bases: TGTGCCAGCAGCTCCCCGACAGGGGGGTCATCTGAAGCTTTCTTT. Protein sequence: CASSSPTGGSSEAFF.

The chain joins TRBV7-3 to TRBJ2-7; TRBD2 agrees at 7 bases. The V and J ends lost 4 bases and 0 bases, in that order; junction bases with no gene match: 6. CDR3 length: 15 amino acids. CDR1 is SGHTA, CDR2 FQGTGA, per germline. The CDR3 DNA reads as TGTGCCAGCAGCTCGTCGGGAGGAAACTCCTACGAGCAGTACTTC. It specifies CASSSSGGNSYEQYF.

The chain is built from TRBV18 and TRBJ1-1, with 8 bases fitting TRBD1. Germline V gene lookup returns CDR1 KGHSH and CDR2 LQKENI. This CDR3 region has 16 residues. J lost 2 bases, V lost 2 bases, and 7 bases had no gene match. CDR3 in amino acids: CASSPRTGQGNTEAFF. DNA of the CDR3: TGTGCCAGCTCACCAAGGACAGGGCAGGGTAACACTGAAGCTTTCTTT. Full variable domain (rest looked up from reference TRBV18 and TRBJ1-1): NAGVMQNPRHLVRRRGQEARLRCSPMKGHSHVYWYRQLPEEGLKFMVYLQKENIIDESGMPKERFSAEFPKEGPSILRIQQVVRGDSAAYFCASSPRTGQGNTEAFFGQGTRLTVV.

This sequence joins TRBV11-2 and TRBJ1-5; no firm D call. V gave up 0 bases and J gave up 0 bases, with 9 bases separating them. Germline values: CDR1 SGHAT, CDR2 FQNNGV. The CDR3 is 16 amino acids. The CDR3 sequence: CASSLDDRNSNQPQHF. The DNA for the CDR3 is TGTGCCAGCAGCTTAGATGACCGGAATAGCAATCAGCCCCAGCATTTT.

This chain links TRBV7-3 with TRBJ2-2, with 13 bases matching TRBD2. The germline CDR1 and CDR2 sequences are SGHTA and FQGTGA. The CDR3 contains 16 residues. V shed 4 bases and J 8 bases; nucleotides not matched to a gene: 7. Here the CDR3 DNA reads TGTGCCAGCAGCTCCGGGACTAGCGGGATCAGGGGGGAGCTGTTTTTT. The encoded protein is CASSSGTSGIRGELFF.

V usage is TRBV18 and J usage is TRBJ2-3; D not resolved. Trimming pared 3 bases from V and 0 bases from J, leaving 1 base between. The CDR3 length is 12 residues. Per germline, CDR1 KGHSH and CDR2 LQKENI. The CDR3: CASSPSTDTQYF. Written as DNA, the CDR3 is TGTGCCAGCTCACCGAGCACAGATACGCAGTATTTT.

The CDR3 here is CASRRGAGMENEQFF. For the CDR3, the DNA is TGTGCCAGTAGGAGGGGGGCAGGGATGGAGAATGAGCAGTTCTTC. J is TRBJ2-1 and V is TRBV19; the D call may be TRBD1 or TRBD2 (6 bases each). This CDR3 spans 15 amino acids. V gave up 6 bases and J gave up 7 bases, with 19 bases separating them. Looked up from germline, CDR1 is LNHDA and CDR2 is SQIVND (reference sequence).

CDR3 protein: CASRPGLAGGRNSYEQYF. DNA for the CDR3: TGTGCCAGCAGGCCGGGACTAGCGGGAGGACGAAACTCCTACGAGCAGTACTTC. This chain uses TRBV5-6 with TRBJ2-5; 15 positions agree with TRBD2. The J call may be in error: the DNA end matches TRBJ2-7 better. CDR1 and CDR2 (germline): SGHDT, YYEEEE. The CDR3 has 18 residues.

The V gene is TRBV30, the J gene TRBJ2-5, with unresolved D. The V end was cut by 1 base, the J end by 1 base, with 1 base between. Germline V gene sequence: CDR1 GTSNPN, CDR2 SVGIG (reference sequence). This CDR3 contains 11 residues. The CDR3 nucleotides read TGTGCCTGGAGTGCCCAAGAGACCCAGTACTTC. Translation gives CAWSAQETQYF. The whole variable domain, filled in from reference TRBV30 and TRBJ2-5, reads SQTIHQWPATLVQPVGSPLSLECTVEGTSNPNLYWYRQAAGRGLQLLFYSVGIGQISSEVPQNLSASRPQDRQFILSSKKLLLSDSGFYLCAWSAQETQYFGPGTRLLVL.

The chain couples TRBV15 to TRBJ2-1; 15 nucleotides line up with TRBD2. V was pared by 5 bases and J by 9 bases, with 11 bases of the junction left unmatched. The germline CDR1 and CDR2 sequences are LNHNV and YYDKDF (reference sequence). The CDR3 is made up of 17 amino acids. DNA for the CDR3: TGTGCCACCAGCGGGAGGCCAGGACTAGCGGGGGGGCTTGAGCAGTTCTTC. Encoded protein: CATSGRPGLAGGLEQFF.

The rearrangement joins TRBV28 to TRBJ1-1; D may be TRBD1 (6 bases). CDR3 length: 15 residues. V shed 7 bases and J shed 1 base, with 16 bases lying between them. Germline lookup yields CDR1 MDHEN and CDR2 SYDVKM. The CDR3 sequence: CASNLARGPNTEAFF. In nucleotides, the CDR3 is TGTGCCAGCAACCTCGCCCGGGGGCCGAACACTGAAGCTTTCTTT.

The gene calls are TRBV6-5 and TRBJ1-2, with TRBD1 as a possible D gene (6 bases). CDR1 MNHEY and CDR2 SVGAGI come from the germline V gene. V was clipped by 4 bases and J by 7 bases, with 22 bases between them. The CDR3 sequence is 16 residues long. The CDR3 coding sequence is TGTGCCAGCAGTTTATCCTGGCGCAGGGGTGTTGGTGGCTACACCTTC. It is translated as CASSLSWRRGVGGYTF.

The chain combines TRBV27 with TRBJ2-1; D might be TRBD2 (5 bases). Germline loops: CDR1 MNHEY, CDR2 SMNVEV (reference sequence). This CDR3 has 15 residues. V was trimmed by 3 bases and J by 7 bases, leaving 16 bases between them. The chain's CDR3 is CASSFASITSNEQFF. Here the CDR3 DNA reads TGTGCCAGCAGTTTCGCCTCTATAACTAGTAATGAGCAGTTCTTC.

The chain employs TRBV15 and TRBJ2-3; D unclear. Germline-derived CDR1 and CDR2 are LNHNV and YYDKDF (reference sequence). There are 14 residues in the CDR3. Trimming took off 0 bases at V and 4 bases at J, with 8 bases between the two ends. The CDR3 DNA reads TGTGCCACCAGCAGAGATCTGAATGCAGATACGCAGTATTTT. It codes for CATSRDLNADTQYF.

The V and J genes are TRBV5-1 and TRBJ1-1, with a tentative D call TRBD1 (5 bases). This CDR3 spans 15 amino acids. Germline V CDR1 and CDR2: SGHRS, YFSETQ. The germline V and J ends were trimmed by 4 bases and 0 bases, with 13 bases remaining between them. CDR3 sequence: CASSMGRNLNTEAFF. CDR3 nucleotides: TGCGCCAGCAGCATGGGACGGAACTTGAACACTGAAGCTTTCTTT.

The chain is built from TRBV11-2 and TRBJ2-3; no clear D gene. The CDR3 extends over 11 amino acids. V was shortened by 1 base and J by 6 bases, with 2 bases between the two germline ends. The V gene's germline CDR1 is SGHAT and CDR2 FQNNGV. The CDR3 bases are TGTGCCAGCAGCTTAGCGGATACGCAGTATTTT. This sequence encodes CASSLADTQYF.